This T cell receptor (beta chain) was retrieved from a study of memory B cells and T cells in multiple sclerosis. CFSE-dim autoproliferating and CFSE-high non-proliferating T cells from unstimulated culture were sequenced separately. Pooled replicate wells came from about 50 million CFSE-labeled PBMCs cultured 7 days without stimulus. CFSE at 0.5 uM labeled the PBMCs, which were then cultured unstimulated. CDR3 size: 16 residues. Germline-derived CDR1 and CDR2 are MNHEY and SVGAGI. With 0 bases removed from V and 1 base from J, the gap between germline ends came to 13 bases. Repertoires were generated with immunoSEQ multiplex PCR, while TCRdb's copy carries only in-frame clones and drops some. Among 46,000 or so clones listed, approximately 80% were seen once. Broader study findings: Normalization was needed because clone-set size differences affected shared clonotype counts.

About this clone itself: Its antigen is not identified.

The rearrangement uses TRBV6-5 and TRBJ2-7; D unclear. The specimen sequenced was PBMCs from blood kept in culture. The TCR was taken from a human donor with multiple sclerosis. For the CDR3, the DNA is TGTGCCAGCAGTTACTCGATCCTCACAGTTTCCTACGAGCAGTACTTC. It specifies CASSYSILTVSYEQYF.